This T cell receptor beta chain is from a study of cytomegalovirus exposure and HLA in healthy donors. General study points: Accurate prediction of most subjects' HLA-A and HLA-B alleles from TCR beta sequences was reported. In a later analysis, HLA-associated TCR beta chains were more clonally expanded than equally common others. Analyses of presence/absence relied on an assumption of roughly uniform sequencing depth across donors.

PCR used 60 Vbeta primers and 13 Jbeta primers. The protocol was immunoSEQ multiplex PCR, while the TCRdb copy is restricted to in-frame clones and leaves out a portion. The sample lists about 97,000 clones, 60% to 80% seen once, with more than 9.5% in the top ten. This clone appeared a few times. Its antigen is undetermined. The material sequenced was PBMCs. The sequence was collected from a male donor in good health and CMV-seropositive.

This CDR3 reads CASSRGTSGRGDEQFF. In DNA, the CDR3 is TGTGCCAGCAGCCGTGGGACTAGCGGGAGGGGGGATGAGCAGTTCTTC. The chain is built from TRBV7-9 and TRBJ2-1; 16 nucleotides agree with TRBD2. CDR1 and CDR2 (germline): SEHNR, FQNEAQ (reference sequence). The CDR3 is 16 amino acids. V shed 5 bases, J shed 8 bases, and the junction held 6 bases outside the gene matches. The full variable domain, its missing parts supplied by reference TRBV7-9 and TRBJ2-1, is DTGVSQNPRHKITKRGQNVTFRCDPISEHNRLYWYRQTLGQGPEFLTYFQNEAQLEKSRLLSDRFSAERPKGSFSTLEIQRTEQGDSAMYLCASSRGTSGRGDEQFFGPGTRLTVL.